This is a list of T cell receptor beta chains from one sample in a study of shared clonotypes between healthy human individuals. Generated by immunoSEQ multiplex PCR, the TCRdb table keeps only in-frame clones and is missing some. The sample has hundreds of thousands of clones; 96% are singletons. What was sequenced was naive CD8+ T cells sorted from blood. The receptors stem from a woman younger than 45 in good health. Each CDR3 is given without its conserved first and last residue. Fields, in order: V gene, J gene, CDR3 protein.

TRBV28	TRBJ2-7	ASSPGHSYEQY
TRBV21-1	TRBJ2-7	ASSLARHYEQY
TRBV4-2	TRBJ1-3	ASSQDTGRAGNTIY
TRBV7-8	TRBJ2-7	ASSLQTDAYEQY
TRBV11-2	TRBJ2-5	ASSLGLRGPGETQY
TRBV7-3	TRBJ2-7	ASSLTGSSEQY
TRBV5-8	TRBJ2-5	ASSLGLRVQETQY
TRBV27	TRBJ1-5	ASSFRDRSDQPQH
TRBV5-1	TRBJ2-2	ASSLLQPNTGELF
TRBV19	TRBJ2-7	ASSIGLAGRYEQY
TRBV15	TRBJ1-5	ATSSGGSNQPQH
TRBV5-1	TRBJ1-2	ASSSRKGQGVFGYT
TRBV4-1	TRBJ1-2	ASSATLRQGENYGYT
TRBV6-5	TRBJ1-2	ASSYARSDYGYT
TRBV10-3	TRBJ1-4	AISDSFNDGKLF
TRBV27	TRBJ2-1	ASRLRGFEQF
TRBV5-7	TRBJ1-3	ASSLPQDRDSGNTIY
TRBV5-4	TRBJ2-7	ASSFGDRFLYEQY
TRBV28	TRBJ1-5	ASNPIGRSQPQH
TRBV7-9	TRBJ1-5	ASSGLTEYSNQPQH
TRBV5-4	TRBJ1-1	ASSTHGASTGETEAF
TRBV6-6	TRBJ2-7	ASSYAGDDYEQY
TRBV9	TRBJ1-4	ASSVEGGSSDTEKLF
TRBV10-3	TRBJ2-7	AISGGDRTLYEQY
TRBV18	TRBJ2-3	ASSPQDGRTDTQY